The clone carrying this T cell receptor (beta chain) has more than one count but fewer than ten. What it recognizes is unknown. The data were obtained in a study of vaccination and CD4 T cells after COVID-19. Treatment defined: approximately nine-day PBMC culture with coronavirus spike peptide pools or control peptides (ViraFEST assay). With the Oncomine TCR Beta short-read assay, DNA from cultured CD4+ T cells was sequenced. TCRdb analysed the PCR reads with MiXCR anew, one entry per CDR3 protein. The table includes some 16,000 distinct CDR3 sequences, about 45% detected once. Sequenced here: CD4+ T cells from blood, cultured in vitro, sampled after SARS-CoV-2 vaccination. This receptor was taken from a human donor who had recovered from COVID-19.

This CDR3 reads CSARRGSGTDTQYF. The CDR3 coding sequence is TGCAGTGCGAGGCGGGGGAGCGGCACAGATACGCAGTATTTT. This chain links TRBV20-1 with TRBJ2-3; 7 nucleotides line up with TRBD2. After removal of 6 bases from V and 1 base from J, the junction contained 7 bases not matched to a gene. The CDR3 is 14 residues long. CDR1 DFQATT and CDR2 SNEGSKA come from the germline V gene (reference sequence).